Listed here is a single TCR beta chain. The entry originates in a study of blood T cell repertoires in COVID-19. The assay was immunoSEQ multiplex PCR, and TCRdb's table has in-frame clones only and misses some. The sample includes 45,000 to 65,000 clones, around 79% of them seen just once. Germline CDR1 is KGHSH and CDR2 is LQKENI. The J segment lost 5 bases and the V segment lost 3 bases, leaving 7 bases of the junction unmatched. The CDR3 has 15 amino acids. J is TRBJ2-5 and V is TRBV18, with 9 bases lining up with TRBD1. The receptor's source is a man in his 70s with active or convalescent COVID-19. Material: peripheral blood. The CDR3 nucleotides read TGTGCCAGCTCACCTTACGGGACAGGGAGCGAGACCCAGTACTTC. This codes for CASSPYGTGSETQYF.